What follows describes a single TCR beta chain. What it binds is unknown. The sample is drawn from a study of blood T cells in healthy people across ages. Whole-study findings and limits: Both higher diversity and more naive CD4+ cells marked long-lived donors when set against aged donors.

The draw of peripheral blood yielded about 9.4 milliliters from each donor. PBMCs numbering at least 6 million were isolated per sample. Per sample, no less than 5.5 micrograms of total RNA were extracted. From germline, CDR1 is DFQATT and CDR2 SNEGSKA (reference sequence). This CDR3 is 13 amino acids long. The V and J ends lost 6 bases and 3 bases respectively, with 9 bases between them. A J-beta primer mix and a sample-barcoded 5' primer were used in a second PCR of about 7 to 12 cycles. In TCRdb, the 5' RACE reads were re-called with MiXCR into one record per CDR3 protein. This table has under 2,000,000 distinct CDR3 sequences, less than 50% appearing once.

This TCR derives from a woman aged 35 to 49 in good health. The V gene is TRBV20-1, the J gene TRBJ1-6; a weak D match, TRBD1 (5 bases). The source material was blood. The CDR3 sequence: CSASGGYNSPLHF. In DNA, the CDR3 is TGCAGTGCCAGCGGGGGCTATAATTCACCCCTCCACTTT.